This T cell receptor (beta chain) is from a study of blood T cell repertoires in COVID-19. In the study overall: Acute and convalescent COVID-19 samples came from the United States, Italy and Spain. The cDNA or gDNA used as material had been derived from T cells, B-cell-depleted T cells, or PBMCs.

Under the authors' procedure: Estimated nucleated cell counts came from reference gene primer amplification. The method was immunoSEQ multiplex PCR; TCRdb's version includes in-frame clones alone and lacks a portion of them. V and J calls and clone size are as listed in that table; D and trimming were resolved from the DNA. The sample includes approximately 150,000 clones, about 81% of them seen just once. V was trimmed by 3 bases and J by 6 bases, leaving 12 bases between them. This CDR3 contains 14 residues. Looked up from germline, CDR1 is MDHEN and CDR2 is SYDVKM. Sequences were obtained from peripheral blood. The chain joins TRBV28 to TRBJ1-5, with D possibly TRBD1 on 5 matching bases. The sequence came from a woman between 65 and 79 years old with acute or convalescent COVID-19. This chain's CDR3 is CASSFRPRGQPQHF. The CDR3 DNA is TGTGCCAGCAGTTTCCGCCCAAGGGGTCAGCCCCAGCATTTT.